The 10 T cell receptor beta chains reported below all come from one sample, sequenced in a study of cytomegalovirus exposure and HLA in healthy donors. The study ran its PCR with 60 Vbeta and 13 Jbeta primers. Here immunoSEQ multiplex PCR was the method, and the copy in TCRdb shows in-frame clones only, minus some. The table records about 130,000 clones, approximately 82% of them present only once. The sequencing sample was made of PBMCs. These receptors were obtained from a boy younger than 10 in good health and CMV-seronegative.

This chain uses TRBV19 with TRBJ1-1, with TRBD1 identical over 9 bases. Germline trimming cut 9 bases from V and 3 bases from J; bases unmatched to any gene: 11. Germline lookup yields CDR1 LNHDA and CDR2 SQIVND (reference sequence). CDR3 length: 15 residues. The CDR3 coding sequence is TGTGCCAGCAGAACAGGGGGCAGGGGGGACACTGAAGCTTTCTTT. It yields the protein CASRTGGRGDTEAFF.

The chain carries TRBV5-1 and TRBJ2-3; D is possibly TRBD2 (5 bases). Germline CDR1 is SGHRS and CDR2 is YFSETQ. The CDR3 runs to 16 residues. V lost 0 bases and J 3 bases, leaving 14 bases between the germline ends. CDR3: CASSLDPLGGTDTQYF. As DNA, the CDR3 is TGCGCCAGCAGCTTGGACCCACTAGGAGGTACAGATACGCAGTATTTT.

V is TRBV15 and J is TRBJ1-5; 7 positions match TRBD1. Looked up from germline, CDR1 is LNHNV and CDR2 is YYDKDF (reference sequence). With 3 bases clipped from V and 0 bases from J, the junction kept 2 bases outside the gene matches. The CDR3 has 15 amino acids. DNA for the CDR3: TGTGCCACCAGCAGGACAGGGAATAGCAATCAGCCCCAGCATTTT. Translated: CATSRTGNSNQPQHF.

V is TRBV23-1 and J is TRBJ2-7, with TRBD1 matching over 7 bases. TRBV23-1 is classed as an ORF, of uncertain function. The CDR3 has 16 amino acids. Trimming removed 1 base from V and 0 bases from J; junction bases left unmatched: 6. The CDR3 DNA follows: TGCGCCAGCAGTCAATTTAGGGGGCACAGCTCCTACGAGCAGTACTTC. Translation: CASSQFRGHSSYEQYF.

The V call is TRBV9, the J call TRBJ2-2; TRBD2 might be the D (6 bases). V was shortened by 3 bases and J by 4 bases, with 16 bases between the two germline ends. The CDR3 is 16 residues long. Germline assignment: CDR1 SGDLS and CDR2 YYNGEE. The CDR3 sequence is CASSERRASSTGELFF. The CDR3 region has the DNA TGTGCCAGCAGCGAGAGGAGGGCTAGCAGCACCGGGGAGCTGTTTTTT. The full variable domain, completed using reference TRBV9 and TRBJ2-2, is DSGVTQTPKHLITATGQRVTLRCSPRSGDLSVYWYQQSLDQGLQFLIQYYNGEERAKGNILERFSAQQFPDLHSELNLSSLELGDSALYFCASSERRASSTGELFFGEGSRLTVL.

The gene calls are TRBV4-3 and TRBJ1-2; D remains unclear. V gave up 4 bases and J gave up 5 bases, with 17 bases separating them. CDR1 LGHNA and CDR2 YSLEER come from the germline V gene. There are 15 residues in the CDR3. CDR3 residues: CASSPGRGDEYGYTF. The CDR3 region has the DNA TGCGCCAGCAGCCCAGGACGGGGAGACGAATATGGCTACACCTTC.

The V gene is TRBV7-6, the J gene TRBJ1-5, with D maybe TRBD1 (6 bases). Germline V gene sequence: CDR1 SGHVS, CDR2 FNYEAQ. This CDR3 has 16 residues. Trimming cost V 2 bases and J 3 bases, with 14 bases left between them. The DNA for the CDR3 is TGTGCCAGCAGCTTACCTGGACAGACAGACAATCAGCCCCAGCATTTT. Amino acid sequence: CASSLPGQTDNQPQHF. The entire variable domain, with the rest obtained from reference TRBV7-6 and TRBJ1-5, is as follows: GAGVSQSPRYKVTKRGQDVALRCDPISGHVSLYWYRQALGQGPEFLTYFNYEAQQDKSGLPNDRFSAERPEGSISTLTIQRTEQRDSAMYRCASSLPGQTDNQPQHFGDGTRLSIL.

The V gene is TRBV4-3, the J gene TRBJ2-2, with 8 bases aligning to TRBD2. CDR1 and CDR2 (germline): LGHNA, YSLEER. The CDR3 has 15 residues. V dropped 0 bases and J dropped 13; count of bases not matched to a gene: 10. In nucleotides, the CDR3 is TGCGCCAGCAGCCAAGAACGGGGGGGCCTCGGAGGGCTGTTTTTT. Translating gives CASSQERGGLGGLFF.

CDR3 nucleotides: TGTGCCAGCAGTTTTCAGGGGGGAGGCTATGGCTACACCTTC. Translated, it gives CASSFQGGGYGYTF. The chain uses TRBV27 and TRBJ1-2, with 7 bases identical to TRBD1. The trim removed 3 bases at V and 4 bases at J, leaving 5 bases unmatched. The V gene's germline CDR1 is MNHEY and CDR2 SMNVEV (reference sequence). The CDR3 is made up of 14 amino acids.

The chain has TRBV27 and TRBJ2-3, with D possibly TRBD1 on 6 matching bases. Germline assignment: CDR1 MNHEY and CDR2 SMNVEV (reference sequence). The CDR3 covers 14 residues. V lost 7 bases to trimming and J lost 2 bases, with 13 bases between them. The CDR3 loop is CASKGVWVTDTQYF. DNA of the CDR3: TGTGCCAGCAAGGGGGTTTGGGTCACAGATACGCAGTATTTT.